The TCR beta chain under discussion was sequenced for a study of cytomegalovirus exposure and HLA in healthy donors. Findings and caveats of the study: Upon later analysis, HLA-associated TCR beta chains proved more clonally expanded than other, equally common chains.

This clone was counted a few times. Its antigen is currently unknown. When sampled, the donors appeared nominally healthy, though they likely had unrecorded immune exposures. Use of 60 Vbeta and 13 Jbeta primers characterized the PCR. Assay used: immunoSEQ multiplex PCR; TCRdb lists only in-frame clones, some missing. The table shows roughly 100,000 clones, with over 65% occurring only once. Deletions cut 0 bases from V and 5 bases from J, with 23 bases between. The CDR3 sequence is 18 residues long. CDR1 is SGDLS, CDR2 YYNGEE, per germline. The TCR sequence derives from a middle-aged man in good health and CMV-seronegative. The chain employs TRBV9 and TRBJ2-5, with D perhaps TRBD2 (6 bases). The sequenced sample was PBMCs. CDR3 in amino acids: CASSVGISGSGVTETQYF. The CDR3 DNA reads TGTGCCAGCAGCGTAGGTATTTCGGGGTCGGGGGTGACGGAGACCCAGTACTTC.